These 15 T cell receptor beta chains came from one sample sequenced in a study of blood T cell repertoires in COVID-19. The method was immunoSEQ multiplex PCR; TCRdb's version includes in-frame clones alone and lacks a portion of them. Of approximately 92,000 clones in the sample, about 83% were seen once. The sample comprised peripheral blood. The receptors stem from a man in his sixties or seventies with active or convalescent COVID-19.

This sequence joins TRBV2 and TRBJ2-1; 12 positions agree with TRBD2. CDR3 length: 14 residues. The junction had 3 bases not matched to a gene; V was cut back by 6 bases and J by 6 bases. Germline-derived CDR1 and CDR2 are SNHLY and FYNNEI. This CDR3 reads CASRWTSGVNEQFF. In DNA, the CDR3 is TGTGCCAGCAGGTGGACTAGCGGGGTCAATGAGCAGTTCTTC.

The V and J genes are TRBV3-1 (or the pseudogene TRBV3-2) and TRBJ2-5, with 9 positions matching TRBD1. Losses at the gene ends were 3 bases for V and 3 bases for J; bases not matched to a gene: 5. The CDR3 consists of 15 residues. CDR1 and CDR2 from the germline V gene are LGHDT and YNNKEL (reference sequence). The CDR3 region has the DNA TGTGCCAGCAGCCAGTGGGGGACAGGGAAAGAGACCCAGTACTTC. It codes for CASSQWGTGKETQYF.

This clone was picked up a small number of times. The chain uses TRBV27 and TRBJ2-1; 7 bases agree with TRBD1. The CDR3 has 16 residues. Trimming at V came to 2 bases and at J to 4 bases, leaving 8 bases not matched to a gene. CDR1 is MNHEY, CDR2 SMNVEV, per germline (reference sequence). The CDR3 protein is CASSLVAGGPYNEQFF. CDR3 DNA sequence: TGTGCCAGCAGTTTAGTGGCAGGGGGACCTTACAATGAGCAGTTCTTC.

This chain links TRBV28 with TRBJ2-1; 10 bases match TRBD2. The V gene end was trimmed by 6 bases and the J gene end by 7 bases; junction bases not matched to a gene: 9. CDR3 length: 15 residues. Germline V gene sequence: CDR1 MDHEN, CDR2 SYDVKM. CDR3 region: CASSFLSGGLNEQFF. The CDR3 DNA is TGTGCCAGCAGCTTTCTTAGCGGGGGGTTAAATGAGCAGTTCTTC.

The CDR3 spells CASSLAAGVGGYTF. The CDR3, as DNA: TGTGCCAGCAGTTTGGCGGCAGGGGTTGGTGGCTACACCTTC. This chain joins TRBV28 and TRBJ1-2; possibly TRBD1 for D (6 bases). This CDR3 comprises 14 residues. Germline-derived CDR1 and CDR2 are MDHEN and SYDVKM. Trimming took off 3 bases at V and 7 bases at J, with 15 bases between the two ends.

The chain employs TRBV7-2 and TRBJ2-3; D is possibly TRBD2 (6 bases). CDR3 size: 16 residues. V lost 1 base to trimming and J lost 0 bases, with 11 bases between them. The germline V gene has CDR1 SGHTA and CDR2 FQGNSA. Here the CDR3 DNA reads TGTGCCAGCAGCTTAGTGGGGACTCTTAGCACAGATACGCAGTATTTT. It is translated as CASSLVGTLSTDTQYF.

The rearrangement joins TRBV20-1 to TRBJ2-1; 7 bases agree with TRBD2. CDR1 is DFQATT, CDR2 SNEGSKA, per germline (reference sequence). V gave up 3 bases and J gave up 4 bases; unmatched junction bases: 9. The CDR3 length is 15 residues. The CDR3 region is CSASVPGGIYNEQFF. For the CDR3, the DNA is TGCAGTGCTAGTGTCCCCGGGGGGATATACAATGAGCAGTTCTTC.

In this sample, this clone turned up many times. The chain links TRBV25-1 to TRBJ1-2; possibly TRBD1 for D (5 bases). The V end was cut by 3 bases, the J end by 5 bases, with 7 bases between. The CDR3 contains 12 residues. Germline V gene data show CDR1 as MGHDK and CDR2 as SYGVNS. The CDR3, as DNA: TGTGCCAGCAGTGACCAGGGATATGGCTACACCTTC. Its protein product is CASSDQGYGYTF.

This clone was picked up one time. This chain links TRBV9 with TRBJ1-1, with 8 positions matching TRBD1. CDR3 length: 16 residues. Germline V gene data show CDR1 as SGDLS and CDR2 as YYNGEE. The V gene end was trimmed by 0 bases and the J gene end by 6 bases; junction bases not matched to a gene: 10. CDR3 amino acids: CASSVVGQVVSSEAFF. CDR3 sequence (DNA): TGTGCCAGCAGCGTAGTGGGACAGGTCGTCTCCTCTGAAGCTTTCTTT.

The chain uses TRBV5-1 and TRBJ1-4; possibly TRBD1 for D (6 bases). V shed 0 bases and J shed 3 bases, with 9 bases lying between them. This CDR3 is built from 15 residues. Germline lookup yields CDR1 SGHRS and CDR2 YFSETQ. In DNA form, the CDR3 reads TGCGCCAGCAGCTTGGGGGACACTGCTAATGAAAAACTGTTTTTT. Its translation is CASSLGDTANEKLFF.

The chain employs TRBV9 and TRBJ2-3, with D maybe TRBD2 (6 bases). Trimming stripped 4 bases from V and 9 bases from J, with 24 bases between. The CDR3 runs 16 residues. CDR1 and CDR2 (germline): SGDLS, YYNGEE. The CDR3 region has the DNA TGTGCCAGCAGCCCCTTTTCGACTAGTGAAGGTGGAACGCAGTATTTT. Translation: CASSPFSTSEGGTQYF.

The rearrangement uses TRBV5-4 and TRBJ1-2; no firm D call. The CDR3 extends over 16 amino acids. Trimming removed 4 bases at V and 3 bases at J, with 19 bases between. CDR1 SGHNT and CDR2 YYREEE come from the germline V gene (reference sequence). The CDR3 sequence is CASSNYRRGGDYGYTF. The CDR3 region has the DNA TGTGCCAGCAGCAACTATCGGCGGGGTGGTGACTATGGCTACACCTTC.

This chain's CDR3 is CATSQPGQGTYNEQFF. In nucleotides, the CDR3 is TGTGCCACCAGCCAACCGGGACAGGGGACCTACAATGAGCAGTTCTTC. The chain is built from TRBV24-1 and TRBJ2-1; 10 nucleotides match TRBD1. Losses at the gene ends were 7 bases for V and 2 bases for J; bases not matched to a gene: 7. The CDR3 length is 16 residues. Per the germline V gene, CDR1 is KGHDR and CDR2 is SFDVKD.

This chain links TRBV6-1 with TRBJ1-1; D not certain. Germline CDR1 is MNHNS and CDR2 is SASEGT. The V and J ends lost 0 bases and 4 bases respectively, with 9 bases between them. The CDR3 contains 14 residues. Written as DNA, the CDR3 is TGTGCCAGCAGTGAAGCGATGGGGAGCACTGAAGCTTTCTTT. As protein: CASSEAMGSTEAFF.

This clone was seen a single time. The V call is TRBV6-4, the J call TRBJ2-5; tentatively, D is TRBD1 (5 bases). Germline values: CDR1 MRHNA, CDR2 SNTAGT. V was shortened by 7 bases and J by 1 base, with 19 bases between the two germline ends. The CDR3 extends over 16 amino acids. CDR3 protein: CASNRLRQSIQETQYF. CDR3 in DNA: TGTGCCAGCAACCGCCTTCGACAGTCTATCCAAGAGACCCAGTACTTC.